This entry lists 21 T cell receptor beta chains sequenced from one sample in a study of post-analysis software for immune sequencing data. Broader study findings: There were five TRBV segments more frequent in patients than controls, and TRBV5-6, TRBV5-1 and TRBV20-1 were among them.

No antigen is known for these receptors. Unique-molecular-identifier-tagged TCR beta cDNA libraries were used. MiXCR, applied by TCRdb to the PCR reads, yields one record per CDR3 protein. The sample includes approximately 660,000 distinct CDR3 sequences, approximately 59% of them seen just once. Sequenced input: blood. These receptors originate from a girl aged 2 to 10 with multiple sclerosis.

V and J are TRBV7-9 and TRBJ1-2; unclear D gene. Germline V gene lookup returns CDR1 SEHNR and CDR2 FQNEAQ (reference sequence). This CDR3 has 14 amino acids. V lost 1 base, J lost 6 bases, and 12 bases lay in between. The CDR3 DNA is TGTGCCAGCAGCTTAGATGGACGGCGGCATGGCTACACCTTC. It yields the protein CASSLDGRRHGYTF.

The chain has TRBV3-1 and TRBJ2-1; 13 nucleotides agree with TRBD2. The V and J ends lost 3 bases and 7 bases, in that order; junction bases with no gene match: 3. Germline V gene lookup returns CDR1 LGHDT and CDR2 YNNKEL (reference sequence). The CDR3 length is 15 residues. The CDR3 loop is CASSHTSGRDNEQFF. CDR3 DNA: TGTGCCAGCAGCCACACTAGCGGGAGGGATAATGAGCAGTTCTTC.

The rearrangement joins TRBV5-1 to TRBJ2-1; D uncertain. The V gene lost 2 bases and the J gene lost 5 bases, with 8 bases spanning the gap. The CDR3 has 13 amino acids. The V gene's germline CDR1 is SGHRS and CDR2 YFSETQ. CDR3 bases: TGCGCCAGCAGCTTATCCTATGACAATGAGCAGTTCTTC. Amino acids: CASSLSYDNEQFF.

This clonotype was detected a few times. This sequence joins TRBV10-3 and TRBJ2-1; D is ambiguous. The CDR3 totals 12 residues. The V end lost 5 bases, the J end lost 6 bases, and 8 bases lay between the germline ends. Germline CDR1 reads ENHRY; CDR2 reads SYGVKD. DNA for the CDR3: TGTGCCATCAGTCCTAGGCCCAATGAGCAGTTCTTC. Its protein product is CAISPRPNEQFF.

This sequence joins TRBV9 and TRBJ2-6; the match to TRBD1 covers 10 bases. V shed 0 bases and J 0 bases; nucleotides not matched to a gene: 3. CDR3 length: 18 residues. Germline V gives CDR1 SGDLS, CDR2 YYNGEE. This CDR3 reads CASSVGGTGASGANVLTF. The CDR3 DNA sequence: TGTGCCAGCAGCGTAGGCGGGACAGGGGCCTCTGGGGCCAACGTCCTGACTTTC.

This clonotype has just a few counts. J is TRBJ2-5 and V is TRBV20-1; TRBD2 might be the D (6 bases). Trimming left V 3 bases short and J 3 bases short, with 8 bases between. Germline loops: CDR1 DFQATT, CDR2 SNEGSKA (reference sequence). The CDR3 has 12 residues. The CDR3 coding sequence is TGCAGTGCTAGCTGGGGGGAAGAGACCCAGTACTTC. As protein: CSASWGEETQYF.

The chain employs TRBV5-5 and TRBJ1-1, with D hard to call. CDR3 length: 14 residues. The germline gives CDR1 SGHKS, CDR2 YYEKEE (reference sequence). Trimming shortened V by 1 base and J by 0 bases, and 7 bases separated the two germline ends. CDR3 sequence: CASSLYSMNTEAFF. The CDR3 coding sequence is TGTGCCAGCAGCTTGTACTCCATGAACACTGAAGCTTTCTTT.

The chain employs TRBV4-2 and TRBJ2-2; 9 nucleotides agree with TRBD2. CDR1 and CDR2 (germline): LGHNA, YNFKEQ. The CDR3 has 18 amino acids. The V and J ends lost 1 base and 7 bases, in that order; junction bases with no gene match: 13. The chain's CDR3 is CASSQGVVAGGPVGELFF. DNA for the CDR3: TGTGCCAGCAGCCAAGGGGTTGTCGCGGGAGGGCCTGTCGGGGAGCTGTTTTTT.

The CDR3 is CAISDPSGRAEETQYF. DNA for the CDR3: TGTGCCATCAGTGACCCTAGCGGGAGGGCCGAAGAGACCCAGTACTTC. The chain uses TRBV10-3 and TRBJ2-7, with 12 nucleotides matching TRBD2. The J call may be incorrect, as the DNA end agrees better with TRBJ2-5. The CDR3 totals 16 residues. Germline CDR1 and CDR2: ENHRY and SYGVKD.

The chain recombines TRBV24-1 with TRBJ2-3; no reliable D call. There are 13 residues in the CDR3. The V gene lost 4 bases and the J gene lost 7 bases, with 11 bases spanning the gap. From germline, CDR1 is KGHDR and CDR2 SFDVKD. This CDR3 is CATSDPATYTQYF. DNA of the CDR3: TGTGCCACCAGTGACCCAGCAACATATACGCAGTATTTT.

The table lists this clonotype with many counts. The chain links TRBV29-1 to TRBJ2-1; D not certain. Trimming stripped 6 bases from V and 9 bases from J, with 15 bases between. Germline V gene lookup returns CDR1 SQVTM and CDR2 ANQGSEA. The CDR3 is 12 residues long. The CDR3 DNA reads as TGCAGCGTGACCCTAGGGTTGGGTGAGCAGTTCTTC. Translating gives CSVTLGLGEQFF.

This clonotype showed up just a few times. The rearrangement joins TRBV3-1 to TRBJ2-7; D unresolved. Looked up from germline, CDR1 is LGHDT and CDR2 is YNNKEL (reference sequence). V was shortened by 1 base and J by 2 bases, with 9 bases between the two germline ends. The length of the CDR3 is 14 residues. The CDR3 coding sequence is TGTGCCAGCAGCCAAGCGGTCAAAACCTACGAGCAGTACTTC. Protein sequence: CASSQAVKTYEQYF.

This clonotype was observed a handful of times. The V and J genes are TRBV11-2 and TRBJ2-1; 8 bases are shared with TRBD2. Trimming cost V 2 bases and J 3 bases; bases outside gene matches: 3. CDR1 and CDR2 from the germline V gene are SGHAT and FQNNGV. The CDR3 totals 15 residues. CDR3 amino acids: CASSLQLAGYNEQFF. The CDR3 nucleotides are TGTGCCAGCAGCTTACAGCTAGCGGGCTACAATGAGCAGTTCTTC.

The chain couples TRBV20-1 to TRBJ1-1, with D perhaps TRBD1 (5 bases). The V end lost 5 bases, the J end lost 5 bases, and 18 bases lay between the germline ends. Germline values: CDR1 DFQATT, CDR2 SNEGSKA (reference sequence). CDR3 size: 14 residues. The CDR3: CSAPLFRDWTEAFF. CDR3 in DNA: TGCAGTGCTCCTCTCTTCCGGGACTGGACTGAAGCTTTCTTT.

The chain combines TRBV6-6 with TRBJ1-2, with 8 bases that match TRBD1. The germline CDR1 and CDR2 sequences are MNHNY and SVGAGI (reference sequence). This CDR3 has 12 amino acids. The V and J ends lost 9 bases and 4 bases, in that order; junction bases with no gene match: 4. The CDR3 DNA is TGTGCCAGTTATACAGGGGGCTATGGCTACACCTTC. Amino acid sequence: CASYTGGYGYTF.

This clonotype was seen a few times. The V gene is TRBV11-2, the J gene TRBJ1-1; D is unresolved. V dropped 5 bases and J dropped 1 base, with 11 bases sitting between them. The CDR3 is made up of 14 amino acids. The germline gives CDR1 SGHAT, CDR2 FQNNGV. CDR3 in DNA: TGTGCCAGCAGCCTAGCTATGACGAACACTGAAGCTTTCTTT. Translated, it gives CASSLAMTNTEAFF.

J is TRBJ1-2 and V is TRBV28; D not resolved. CDR1 MDHEN and CDR2 SYDVKM come from the germline V gene. The CDR3 runs to 15 residues. V lost 4 bases and J 8 bases, leaving 20 bases between the germline ends. The CDR3 bases are TGTGCCAGCAGTTGGACGGACGTATCCGAGGGAGGCTACACCTTC. This translates into CASSWTDVSEGGYTF.

The chain links TRBV20-1 to TRBJ1-2; TRBD1 is a possible D gene (6 bases). Between the trimmed V and J ends, which lost 5 bases and 4 bases, there was a span of 17 bases. This CDR3 spans 14 amino acids. Per the germline V gene, CDR1 is DFQATT and CDR2 is SNEGSKA (reference sequence). Here the CDR3 reads CSAPRPQGSYGYTF. Here the CDR3 DNA reads TGCAGTGCTCCCCGACCGCAGGGGAGCTATGGCTACACCTTC.

This clonotype has a handful of counts. The chain combines TRBV5-6 with TRBJ2-5; D unresolved. Looked up from germline, CDR1 is SGHDT and CDR2 is YYEEEE. The CDR3 is made up of 14 amino acids. V was trimmed by 0 bases and J by 0 bases, leaving 6 bases between them. In DNA, the CDR3 is TGTGCCAGCAGCTTGGCCAGGTACCAAGAGACCCAGTACTTC. This sequence encodes CASSLARYQETQYF.

J is TRBJ2-3 and V is TRBV6-2 or TRBV6-3; TRBD1 might be the D (6 bases). This CDR3 is built from 15 residues. Trimming removed 6 bases at V and 4 bases at J, with 17 bases between. Germline CDR1 reads MNHEY; CDR2 reads SVGEGT. CDR3 loop: CASSQREQGPDTQYF. The DNA of the CDR3 is TGTGCCAGCAGCCAGAGGGAGCAGGGGCCAGATACGCAGTATTTT.

The CDR3 sequence: CSVGTFENTEAFF. DNA for the CDR3: TGCAGCGTGGGGACATTTGAGAACACTGAAGCTTTCTTT. This chain joins TRBV29-1 and TRBJ1-1, with D possibly matching TRBD1 (6 bases). The CDR3 spans 13 residues. V was cut by 6 bases and J by 1 base, with 12 bases left in between. Germline assignment: CDR1 SQVTM and CDR2 ANQGSEA.